This T cell receptor (beta chain) was identified during a study of OX40 agonist ivuxolimab in advanced cancers. Clones were read by immunoSEQ multiplex PCR, and TCRdb kept only the in-frame ones, dropping some. In the table there are over 80,000 clones, around 90% of which are singletons. The starting material was CD4+ or CD8+ T cells sorted from blood, obtained in a trial of the OX40 agonist ivuxolimab. This sequence was found in an adult with an advanced solid tumor such as melanoma, head and neck, liver or kidney cancer.

CDR3 nucleotides: TGTGCCAATAGCGGGGGGGCCGGGGAGCAGTTCTTC. It specifies CANSGGAGEQFF. J is TRBJ2-1 and V is TRBV10-3; the match to TRBD2 covers 11 bases. The trim removed 10 bases at V and 10 bases at J, leaving 6 bases unmatched. CDR1 and CDR2 from the germline V gene are ENHRY and SYGVKD. CDR3 length: 12 amino acids.